Listed here is a single T cell receptor beta chain. What it binds is not known. This entry comes from a study of PD-1 blockade in classical Hodgkin lymphoma. Study results and limitations: Partial responders and progressors had significantly lower baseline TCR diversity.

The CDR3 runs to 17 residues. CDR1 is SGHVS, CDR2 FNYEAQ, per germline. V was cut by 5 bases and J by 5 bases, with 21 bases left in between. Method: immunoSEQ multiplex PCR; TCRdb's copy keeps in-frame clones and lacks some. The sample lists about 28,000 clones, approximately 79% occurring once. Regarding time point: cycle 4 day 1 (C4D1), after 5 to 7 weeks of nivolumab. Each and every patient relapsed after autologous stem cell transplantation, and patients got differing brentuximab vedotin exposure. CD4+ T cells were purified from thawed PBMCs by magnetic negative selection. The receptor was derived from a human donor with classical Hodgkin lymphoma. Material: CD4+ T cells from blood, obtained before the fourth cycle of nivolumab. The chain is built from TRBV7-6 and TRBJ2-2, with D maybe TRBD2 (7 bases). CDR3 nucleotides: TGTGCCAGCAGCACCCGAGGGGGGGGCTTGAGGACCGGGGAGCTGTTTTTT. As protein: CASSTRGGGLRTGELFF.